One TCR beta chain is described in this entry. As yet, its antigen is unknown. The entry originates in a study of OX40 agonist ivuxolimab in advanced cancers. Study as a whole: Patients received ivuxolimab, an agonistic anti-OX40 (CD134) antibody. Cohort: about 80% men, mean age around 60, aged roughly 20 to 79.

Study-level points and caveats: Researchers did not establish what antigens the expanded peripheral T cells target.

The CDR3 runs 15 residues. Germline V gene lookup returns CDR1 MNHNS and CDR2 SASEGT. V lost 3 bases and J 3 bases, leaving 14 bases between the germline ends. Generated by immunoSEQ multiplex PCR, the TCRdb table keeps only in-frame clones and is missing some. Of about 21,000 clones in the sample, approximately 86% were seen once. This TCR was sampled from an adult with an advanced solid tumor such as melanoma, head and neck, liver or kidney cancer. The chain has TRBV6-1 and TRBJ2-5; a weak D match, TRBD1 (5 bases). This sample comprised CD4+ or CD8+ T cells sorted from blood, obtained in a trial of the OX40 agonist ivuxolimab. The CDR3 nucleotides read TGTGCCAGCAGTGAGGTGGGCAGGGTAGAAGAGACCCAGTACTTC. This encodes CASSEVGRVEETQYF.